This TCR beta chain was observed in a study of CD8 T cells in Susac syndrome. With random hexamers, 0.5 to 1 ug RNA was reverse transcribed. TCRdb analysed the immunoSEQ multiplex PCR reads with MiXCR anew, one entry per CDR3 protein. The repertoire holds more than 100,000 distinct CDR3 sequences, with just under 95% as singletons. The CDR3 has 11 residues. CDR1 and CDR2 (germline): SQVTM, ANQGSEA. V lost 5 bases to trimming and J lost 4 bases, with 8 bases between them. The clonotype was recovered from a human donor with Susac syndrome. This chain connects TRBV29-1 to TRBJ1-1; no definite D call. The sequenced sample consisted of CD8+ T cells from PBMCs. CDR3 sequence reads: CSVQAPTEAFF. The CDR3 bases are TGCAGCGTTCAAGCCCCCACTGAAGCTTTCTTT.